Sequencing of this T cell receptor (beta chain) was carried out in a study of spatial heterogeneity in lung cancer. The CDR3 runs 18 residues. CDR1 and CDR2 (germline): MNHEY, SMNVEV (reference sequence). J lost 0 bases, V lost 10 bases, and 14 bases had no gene match. The time point was: blood at routine non-recurrence follow-up after resection. MiXCR, run by TCRdb on the 5' RACE reads, gives a single entry per CDR3 protein. The profile shows about 94,000 distinct CDR3 sequences, 15% to 20% of them singletons. This sequence originates from a male donor with early-stage non-small cell lung cancer. The sequencing here drew on PBMCs, taken at follow-up. The rearrangement joins TRBV27 to TRBJ2-6; 8 bases agree with TRBD1. The CDR3 loop reads CATSKDGTGYSGANVLTF. CDR3 in DNA: TGTGCCACCTCCAAAGACGGGACAGGTTACTCTGGGGCCAACGTCCTGACTTTC.